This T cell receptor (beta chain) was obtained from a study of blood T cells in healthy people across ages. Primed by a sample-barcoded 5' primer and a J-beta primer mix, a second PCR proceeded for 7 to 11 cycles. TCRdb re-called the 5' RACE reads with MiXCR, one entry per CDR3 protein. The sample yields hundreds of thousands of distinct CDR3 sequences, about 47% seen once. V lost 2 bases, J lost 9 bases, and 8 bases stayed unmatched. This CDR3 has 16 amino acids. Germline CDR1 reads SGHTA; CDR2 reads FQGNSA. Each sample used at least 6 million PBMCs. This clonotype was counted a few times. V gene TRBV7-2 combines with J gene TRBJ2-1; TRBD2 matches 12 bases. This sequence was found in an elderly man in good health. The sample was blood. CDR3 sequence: CASSLTRTSGMREQFF. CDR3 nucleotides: TGTGCCAGCAGCTTAACCCGGACTAGCGGGATGCGTGAGCAGTTCTTC. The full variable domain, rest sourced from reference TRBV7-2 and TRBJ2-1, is GAGVSQSPSNKVTEKGKDVELRCDPISGHTALYWYRQSLGQGLEFLIYFQGNSAPDKSGLPSDRFSAERTGGSVSTLTIQRTQQEDSAVYLCASSLTRTSGMREQFFGPGTRLTVL.